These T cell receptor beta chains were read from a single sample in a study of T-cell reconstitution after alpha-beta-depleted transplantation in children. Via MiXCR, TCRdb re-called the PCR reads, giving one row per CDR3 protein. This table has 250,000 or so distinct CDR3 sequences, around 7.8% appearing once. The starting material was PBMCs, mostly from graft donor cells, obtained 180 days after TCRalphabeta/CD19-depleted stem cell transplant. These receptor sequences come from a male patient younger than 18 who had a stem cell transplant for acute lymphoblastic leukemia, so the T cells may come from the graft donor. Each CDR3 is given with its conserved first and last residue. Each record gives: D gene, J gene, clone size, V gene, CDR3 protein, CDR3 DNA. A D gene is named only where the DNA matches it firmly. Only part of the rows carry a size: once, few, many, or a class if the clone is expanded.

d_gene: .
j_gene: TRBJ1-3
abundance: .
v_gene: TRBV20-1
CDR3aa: CSAGSRAKPSGNTIYF
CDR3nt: TGCAGTGCCGGTTCCAGGGCTAAGCCCTCTGGAAACACCATATATTTT

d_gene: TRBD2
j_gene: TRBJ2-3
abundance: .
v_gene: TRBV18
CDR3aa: CASSPQAGGSLTDTQYF
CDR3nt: TGTGCCAGCTCACCACAAGCGGGAGGGTCCCTCACAGATACGCAGTATTTT

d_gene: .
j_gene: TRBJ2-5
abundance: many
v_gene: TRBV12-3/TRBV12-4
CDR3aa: CASRGLQETQYF
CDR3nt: TGTGCCAGCAGGGGACTGCAGGAGACCCAGTACTTC

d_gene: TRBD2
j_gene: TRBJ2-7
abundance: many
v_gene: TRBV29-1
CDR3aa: CSAASLAGGSYEQYF
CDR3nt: TGCAGCGCCGCTTCACTAGCGGGAGGTTCCTACGAGCAGTACTTC

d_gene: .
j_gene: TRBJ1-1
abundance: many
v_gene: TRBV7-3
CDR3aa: CASSPLTVKVNTEAFF
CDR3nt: TGTGCCAGCAGCCCCCTGACAGTGAAGGTGAACACTGAAGCTTTCTTT

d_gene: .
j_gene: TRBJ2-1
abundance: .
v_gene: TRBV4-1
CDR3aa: CASSPRDSPGEQFF
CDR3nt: TGCGCCAGTTCCCCCCGGGACTCTCCTGGTGAGCAGTTCTTC

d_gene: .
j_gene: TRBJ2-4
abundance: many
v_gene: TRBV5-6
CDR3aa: CASSLRVAKNIQYF
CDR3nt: TGTGCCAGCAGCTTGAGGGTAGCCAAAAACATTCAGTACTTC

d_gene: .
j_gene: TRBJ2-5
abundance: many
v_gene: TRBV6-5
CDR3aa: CASSSLGGVGETQYF
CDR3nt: TGTGCCAGCAGTTCCCTAGGGGGGGTGGGGGAGACCCAGTACTTC

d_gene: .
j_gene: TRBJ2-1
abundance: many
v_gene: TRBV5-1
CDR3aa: CASSLDRGEQFF
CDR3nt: TGCGCCAGCAGCTTGGACCGCGGGGAGCAGTTCTTC

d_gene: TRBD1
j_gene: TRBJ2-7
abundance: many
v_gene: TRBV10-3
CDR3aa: CAISYSGTGGGEQYF
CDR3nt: TGTGCCATCAGCTATTCCGGGACAGGGGGCGGCGAGCAGTACTTC

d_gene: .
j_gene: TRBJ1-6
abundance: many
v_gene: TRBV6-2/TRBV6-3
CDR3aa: CASSYFHFNKDGSNSPLHF
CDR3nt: TGTGCCAGCAGTTACTTCCATTTTAACAAAGACGGATCCAATTCACCCCTCCACTTT

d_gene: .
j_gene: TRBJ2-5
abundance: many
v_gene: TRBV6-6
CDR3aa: CASSYRGAETQYF
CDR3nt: TGTGCCAGCAGTTACCGAGGGGCAGAGACCCAGTACTTC

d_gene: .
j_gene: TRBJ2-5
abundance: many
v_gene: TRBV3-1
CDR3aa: CASSQGPGRQETQYF
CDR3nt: TGTGCCAGCAGCCAAGGTCCAGGACGGCAAGAGACCCAGTACTTC

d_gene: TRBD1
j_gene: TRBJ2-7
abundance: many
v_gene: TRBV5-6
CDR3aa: CASSLVRTGLYEQYF
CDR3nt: TGTGCCAGCAGCTTGGTCCGGACAGGGTTGTACGAGCAGTACTTC

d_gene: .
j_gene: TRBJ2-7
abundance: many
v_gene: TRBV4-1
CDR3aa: CASSLRDNYEQYF
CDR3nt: TGCGCCAGCAGCCTCCGGGACAACTACGAGCAGTACTTC